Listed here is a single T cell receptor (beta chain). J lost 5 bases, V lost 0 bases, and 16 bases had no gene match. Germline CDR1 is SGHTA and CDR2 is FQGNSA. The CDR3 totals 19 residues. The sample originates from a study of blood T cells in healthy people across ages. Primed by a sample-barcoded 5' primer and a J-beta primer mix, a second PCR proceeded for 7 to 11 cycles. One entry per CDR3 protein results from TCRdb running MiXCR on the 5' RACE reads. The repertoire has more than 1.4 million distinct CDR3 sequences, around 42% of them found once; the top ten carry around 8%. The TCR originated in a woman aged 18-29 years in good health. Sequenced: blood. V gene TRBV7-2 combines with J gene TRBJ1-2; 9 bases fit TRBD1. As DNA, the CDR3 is TGTGCCAGCAGCTTAGCGAAGGGGACAGGGACCATGGTCCCATATGGCTACACCTTC. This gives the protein CASSLAKGTGTMVPYGYTF. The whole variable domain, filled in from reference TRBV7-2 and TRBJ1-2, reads GAGVSQSPSNKVTEKGKDVELRCDPISGHTALYWYRQSLGQGLEFLIYFQGNSAPDKSGLPSDRFSAERTGGSVSTLTIQRTQQEDSAVYLCASSLAKGTGTMVPYGYTFGSGTRLTVV.